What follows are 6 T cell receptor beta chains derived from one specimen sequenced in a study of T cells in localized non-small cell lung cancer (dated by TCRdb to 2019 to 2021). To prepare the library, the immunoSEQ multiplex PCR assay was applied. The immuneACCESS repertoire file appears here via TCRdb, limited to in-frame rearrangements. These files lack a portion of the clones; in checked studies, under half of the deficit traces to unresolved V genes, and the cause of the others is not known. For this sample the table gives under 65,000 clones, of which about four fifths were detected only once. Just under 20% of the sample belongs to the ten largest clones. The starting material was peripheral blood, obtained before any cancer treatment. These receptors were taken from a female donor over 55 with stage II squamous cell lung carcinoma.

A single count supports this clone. The CDR3 sequence: CSVVTSSYEQYF. CDR3 in DNA: TGCAGCGTTGTGACTTCGTCCTACGAGCAGTACTTC. The V and J genes are TRBV29-1 and TRBJ2-7, with D unclear. The CDR3 is made up of 12 amino acids. Trimming cost V 4 bases and J 1 base, with 8 bases left between them. Germline V gene data show CDR1 as SQVTM and CDR2 as ANQGSEA.

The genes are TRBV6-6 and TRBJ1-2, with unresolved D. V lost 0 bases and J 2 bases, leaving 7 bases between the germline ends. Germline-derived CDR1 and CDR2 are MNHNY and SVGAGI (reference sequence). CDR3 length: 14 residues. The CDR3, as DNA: TGTGCCAGCAGTTACTCTGGGCAGAACTATGGCTACACCTTC. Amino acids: CASSYSGQNYGYTF.

The CDR3 sequence is CASTPDTISGNTIYF. In DNA form, the CDR3 reads TGTGCCAGCACCCCAGACACCATCTCTGGAAACACCATATATTTT. The rearrangement uses TRBV6-6 and TRBJ1-3; D unresolved. This CDR3 has 15 amino acids. V lost 7 bases to trimming and J lost 0 bases, with 13 bases between them. Germline lookup yields CDR1 MNHNY and CDR2 SVGAGI (reference sequence).

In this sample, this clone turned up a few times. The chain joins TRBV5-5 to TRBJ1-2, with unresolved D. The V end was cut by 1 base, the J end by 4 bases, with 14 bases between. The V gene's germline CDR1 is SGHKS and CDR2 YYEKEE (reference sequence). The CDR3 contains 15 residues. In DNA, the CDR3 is TGTGCCAGCAGCTTGAACCCAGAGCTCTTCTATGGCTACACCTTC. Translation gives CASSLNPELFYGYTF.

The CDR3: CASSFWMNTEAFF. As DNA, the CDR3 is TGTGCCAGCAGCTTCTGGATGAACACTGAAGCTTTCTTT. V and J are TRBV7-2 and TRBJ1-1; D is undetermined. Trimming removed 3 bases from V and 0 bases from J, with 5 bases in between. This CDR3 contains 13 residues. Germline V gives CDR1 SGHTA, CDR2 FQGNSA. Based on the CDR3 plus reference TRBV7-2 and TRBJ1-1, the full variable domain is GAGVSQSPSNKVTEKGKDVELRCDPISGHTALYWYRQSLGQGLEFLIYFQGNSAPDKSGLPSDRFSAERTGGSVSTLTIQRTQQEDSAVYLCASSFWMNTEAFFGQGTRLTVV.

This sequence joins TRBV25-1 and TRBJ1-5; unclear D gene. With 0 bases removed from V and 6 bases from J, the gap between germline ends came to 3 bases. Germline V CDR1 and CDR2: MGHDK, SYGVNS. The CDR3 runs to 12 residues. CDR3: CASSEYGQPQHF. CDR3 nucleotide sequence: TGTGCCAGCAGTGAATACGGTCAGCCCCAGCATTTT.